The sequence of this TCR beta chain was determined in a study of blood T cell repertoires in COVID-19. Germline V gene data show CDR1 as SGHRS and CDR2 as YFSETQ. The CDR3 contains 14 residues. Deletions cut 4 bases from V and 1 base from J, with 12 bases between. Source study methods: From reference gene primer amplification, estimates of nucleated cell counts were derived. The assay was immunoSEQ multiplex PCR, and TCRdb's table has in-frame clones only and misses some. V and J calls plus clone size are reproduced from that table; the DNA served to infer D and trimming. Here the sample spans approximately 130,000 clones, approximately 71% being singletons.

This TCR derives from a woman in her 70s with acute or convalescent COVID-19. Specimen: peripheral blood. V and J are TRBV5-1 and TRBJ2-7; TRBD1 is a possible D gene (6 bases). CDR3: CASSADRRSYEQYF. The CDR3 nucleotides read TGCGCCAGCAGCGCGGACAGAAGATCCTACGAGCAGTACTTC.